The 13 T cell receptor beta chains in this list originate from one sample, sequenced in a study of cytomegalovirus exposure and HLA in healthy donors. Assay used: immunoSEQ multiplex PCR; TCRdb lists only in-frame clones, some missing. The data contain about 56,000 clones, more than 90% of them seen just once; the ten biggest clones take up 1.1%. What was sequenced was PBMCs. The receptors were sampled from a man aged 18 to 29 in good health and CMV-seronegative.

V usage is TRBV27 and J usage is TRBJ2-7, with 8 bases that match TRBD2. Germline CDR1 reads MNHEY; CDR2 reads SMNVEV (reference sequence). The CDR3 contains 15 residues. Trimming at V came to 6 bases and at J to 7 bases, leaving 14 bases not matched to a gene. The CDR3 sequence: CASSPNTGRALEQYF. For the CDR3, the DNA is TGTGCCAGCAGCCCCAACACCGGGAGGGCCTTGGAGCAGTACTTC.

The chain carries TRBV23-1 and TRBJ2-1; D uncertain. TRBV23-1 is reported as an ORF; its role is uncertain. Trimming removed 1 base at V and 6 bases at J, with 16 bases between. This CDR3 has 16 amino acids. CDR3 DNA sequence: TGCGCCAGCAGTCAATGGTCAGAGACACTCCCCAATGAGCAGTTCTTC. Residues: CASSQWSETLPNEQFF.

This clone was counted at least ten times. One junction end does not reproduce the germline sequence, and a read error may be involved. The J gene is TRBJ2-3, the V gene TRBV6-5, with 8 bases that match TRBD2. CDR3 length equals 15 residues. Germline values: CDR1 MNHEY, CDR2 SVGAGI. This CDR3 is CASGYREGPTDTQYF. The CDR3 region has the DNA TGTGCCAGCGGTTACCGGGAGGGCCCAACAGATACGCAGTATTTT.

J is TRBJ2-3 and V is TRBV6-1; D is uncertain. The CDR3 spans 13 residues. Germline-derived CDR1 and CDR2 are MNHNS and SASEGT. The germline V and J ends were trimmed by 2 bases and 2 bases, with 5 bases remaining between them. Here the CDR3 DNA reads TGTGCCAGCAGTGAAACCTACACAGATACGCAGTATTTT. Amino acids: CASSETYTDTQYF.

This clone showed up just once. The chain recombines TRBV9 with TRBJ1-3, with D unresolved. V was shortened by 0 bases and J by 0 bases, with 4 bases between the two germline ends. The CDR3 is made up of 14 amino acids. CDR1 and CDR2 (germline): SGDLS, YYNGEE. The CDR3 coding sequence is TGTGCCAGCAGCGTAGTCAGCTCTGGAAACACCATATATTTT. Protein product: CASSVVSSGNTIYF.

J is TRBJ1-5 and V is TRBV18; D is ambiguous. The CDR3 sequence is 17 residues long. Germline V gene lookup returns CDR1 KGHSH and CDR2 LQKENI. V was pared by 3 bases and J by 0 bases, with 15 bases between. In DNA form, the CDR3 reads TGTGCCAGCTCACCCTTCTCCTGGCAACATAGCAATCAGCCCCAGCATTTT. Translating gives CASSPFSWQHSNQPQHF.

The V and J genes are TRBV19 and TRBJ1-1; 7 bases are shared with TRBD1. V dropped 3 bases and J dropped 4; count of bases not matched to a gene: 5. Germline values: CDR1 LNHDA, CDR2 SQIVND (reference sequence). This CDR3 has 14 residues. The CDR3 here is CASSIRQGGTEAFF. The CDR3 bases are TGTGCCAGTAGTATCCGACAGGGAGGCACTGAAGCTTTCTTT.

V and J are TRBV4-3 and TRBJ2-1; 8 bases align to TRBD2. Trimming took 0 bases from V and 2 from J; bases not matched to a gene: 3. The CDR3 has 16 residues. Germline V lookup: CDR1 LGHNA, CDR2 YSLEER. CDR3 protein: CASSQEDGRAYNEQFF. In nucleotides, the CDR3 is TGCGCCAGCAGCCAAGAGGACGGGAGGGCCTACAATGAGCAGTTCTTC.

CDR3 residues: CASATGNEKLFF. CDR3 DNA: TGTGCCAGCGCGACAGGAAATGAAAAACTGTTTTTT. The chain is built from TRBV7-9 and TRBJ1-4; possibly TRBD1 for D (6 bases). This CDR3 has 12 amino acids. The germline V and J ends were trimmed by 8 bases and 5 bases, with 9 bases remaining between them. Germline V CDR1 and CDR2: SEHNR, FQNEAQ (reference sequence).

The chain links TRBV29-1 to TRBJ1-2; TRBD1 might be the D (6 bases). The CDR3 extends over 13 amino acids. Germline CDR1 reads SQVTM; CDR2 reads ANQGSEA. The germline V and J ends were trimmed by 6 bases and 5 bases, with 16 bases remaining between them. This CDR3 reads CSVERRTEYGYTF. The CDR3 DNA is TGCAGCGTAGAGCGAAGGACAGAGTATGGCTACACCTTC. The full variable domain, in which reference TRBV29-1 and TRBJ1-2 provide the parts outside the CDR3, is SAVISQKPSRDICQRGTSLTIQCQVDSQVTMMFWYRQQPGQSLTLIATANQGSEATYESGFVIDKFPISRPNLTFSTLTVSNMSPEDSSIYLCSVERRTEYGYTFGSGTRLTVV.

V and J are TRBV6-1 and TRBJ1-1; D might be TRBD1 (6 bases). Trimming cost V 2 bases and J 0 bases, with 16 bases left between them. Germline loops: CDR1 MNHNS, CDR2 SASEGT. The CDR3 is 17 amino acids. The CDR3: CASSESIRTALNTEAFF. The CDR3 DNA follows: TGTGCCAGCAGTGAAAGTATCAGGACAGCTCTGAACACTGAAGCTTTCTTT.

This rearrangement joins TRBV7-2 to TRBJ1-5; D is unclear. The ends were cut back, 5 bases at V and 7 bases at J, with 18 bases in the middle. The germline V gene has CDR1 SGHTA and CDR2 FQGNSA. The CDR3 runs 15 residues. The CDR3 coding sequence is TGTGCCAGCAGCGCCCCCGGGGTCTTTGGACAGCCCCAGCATTTT. This codes for CASSAPGVFGQPQHF. The variable domain in full, completed from reference TRBV7-2 and TRBJ1-5, reads GAGVSQSPSNKVTEKGKDVELRCDPISGHTALYWYRQSLGQGLEFLIYFQGNSAPDKSGLPSDRFSAERTGGSVSTLTIQRTQQEDSAVYLCASSAPGVFGQPQHFGDGTRLSIL.

The rearrangement links TRBV9 to TRBJ2-2; 8 positions agree with TRBD1. CDR1 is SGDLS, CDR2 YYNGEE, per germline. V gave up 3 bases and J gave up 1 base; unmatched junction bases: 11. The CDR3 spans 18 residues. Written as DNA, the CDR3 is TGTGCCAGCAGCGCGGGGACAGGCTTACAACGGAACACCGGGGAGCTGTTTTTT. Translating it yields CASSAGTGLQRNTGELFF.